This entry lists 13 T cell receptor beta chains sequenced from one sample in a study of shared clonotypes between healthy human individuals. Naive CD8 cells lacked CD45RO and underwent positive selection for CCR7, leaving out terminally differentiated effector memory CD45RA+ cells. Method: immunoSEQ multiplex PCR; TCRdb's copy keeps in-frame clones and lacks some. The sample holds millions of clones, about 92% seen once. The sample was naive CD8+ T cells from PBMCs. These receptors were obtained from a man between 18 and 35 years old in good health. Some clones in this sample may be carry-over from other donors' samples.

CDR3 sequence (DNA): TGTGCCAGCACCATCACCCTGGGCGGGCAAGAGACCCAGTACTTC. Protein: CASTITLGGQETQYF. The V call is TRBV6-6, the J call TRBJ2-5; D may be TRBD2 (5 bases). The CDR3 totals 15 residues. V was clipped by 7 bases and J by 2 bases, with 17 bases between them. Germline V gene data show CDR1 as MNHNY and CDR2 as SVGAGI (reference sequence).

The chain recombines TRBV27 with TRBJ2-2; D is undetermined. The V gene's germline CDR1 is MNHEY and CDR2 SMNVEV (reference sequence). Trimming cost V 3 bases and J 5 bases, with 16 bases left between them. This CDR3 region has 16 residues. The CDR3 DNA follows: TGTGCCAGCAGTTTTGGGGTGATGCACGTTACCGGGGAGCTGTTTTTT. Amino acids: CASSFGVMHVTGELFF.

The V gene is TRBV27, the J gene TRBJ1-4; 7 bases align to TRBD1. The junction had 12 bases not matched to a gene; V was cut back by 3 bases and J by 8 bases. The germline V gene encodes CDR1 MNHEY and CDR2 SMNVEV (reference sequence). The CDR3 loop spans 16 amino acids. The CDR3 DNA is TGTGCCAGCAGTTTTGGGCCAGGGGGTACTATGGAAAAACTGTTTTTT. Translation gives CASSFGPGGTMEKLFF.

J is TRBJ2-1 and V is TRBV27, with D perhaps TRBD2 (5 bases). The CDR3 loop spans 15 amino acids. The germline V gene encodes CDR1 MNHEY and CDR2 SMNVEV (reference sequence). The ends were cut back, 6 bases at V and 0 bases at J, with 12 bases in the middle. The CDR3: CASRGRGSSYNEQFF. In DNA, the CDR3 is TGTGCCAGCAGAGGACGGGGTAGCTCCTACAATGAGCAGTTCTTC.

The chain carries TRBV14 and TRBJ2-7; no definite D call. Trimming shortened V by 9 bases and J by 2 bases, and 23 bases separated the two germline ends. The CDR3 sequence is 16 residues long. Per germline, CDR1 SGHDN and CDR2 FVKESK. CDR3: CASTRPKALSPYEQYF. The CDR3 bases are TGTGCCAGTACTCGCCCTAAAGCGTTGAGCCCCTACGAGCAGTACTTC.

This clone was observed a few times. The gene calls are TRBV6-5 and TRBJ1-1, with D perhaps matching TRBD1 (5 bases). The CDR3 is 14 residues long. Germline V lookup: CDR1 MNHEY, CDR2 SVGAGI. V lost 2 bases and J lost 3, with 10 bases in between. The CDR3, as DNA: TGTGCCAGCAGTTACGGGGGATCGGACACTGAAGCTTTCTTT. Translated, it gives CASSYGGSDTEAFF.

The chain joins TRBV18 to TRBJ2-2, with D maybe TRBD2 (5 bases). This CDR3 has 15 residues. V dropped 6 bases and J dropped 7 bases, with 18 bases sitting between them. Germline V gene lookup returns CDR1 KGHSH and CDR2 LQKENI. The CDR3 protein is CASSPLIERLGELFF. In DNA, the CDR3 is TGTGCCAGCTCGCCCTTAATAGAGCGGCTCGGGGAGCTGTTTTTT. Full variable domain (missing parts from reference TRBV18 and TRBJ2-2): NAGVMQNPRHLVRRRGQEARLRCSPMKGHSHVYWYRQLPEEGLKFMVYLQKENIIDESGMPKERFSAEFPKEGPSILRIQQVVRGDSAAYFCASSPLIERLGELFFGEGSRLTVL.

This clone was counted a few times. V and J are TRBV30 and TRBJ1-1, with D uncertain. V lost 1 base and J lost 1, with 7 bases in between. The CDR3 contains 13 residues. Germline V gene data show CDR1 as GTSNPN and CDR2 as SVGIG (reference sequence). As DNA, the CDR3 is TGTGCCTGGAGTGCGACGGAGAACACTGAAGCTTTCTTT. Translation gives CAWSATENTEAFF.

The rearrangement links TRBV5-4 to TRBJ2-1, with 12 bases lining up with TRBD2. V lost 4 bases to trimming and J lost 10 bases; unmatched junction nucleotides: 9. The CDR3 is made up of 15 amino acids. Germline loops: CDR1 SGHNT, CDR2 YYREEE (reference sequence). The CDR3 DNA reads TGTGCCAGCAGCGGGAGGTCTAGCGGGAGGGGAGAGCAGTTCTTC. This gives the protein CASSGRSSGRGEQFF.

V gene TRBV7-8 combines with J gene TRBJ2-7, with 10 bases aligning to TRBD2. Germline-derived CDR1 and CDR2 are SGHVS and FQNEAQ. The CDR3 length is 18 residues. V was pared by 3 bases and J by 2 bases, with 13 bases of the junction left unmatched. The CDR3 spells CASSLPFLAGAIPYEQYF. CDR3 coding DNA: TGTGCCAGCAGCTTGCCCTTTCTAGCGGGAGCTATCCCCTACGAGCAGTACTTC.

Concerning this clone itself: This CDR3 is also generated by other DNA sequences in the sample. The chain employs TRBV5-6 and TRBJ2-7; 8 bases line up with TRBD2. The CDR3 sequence is 14 residues long. The ends lost 2 bases at V and 3 bases at J; junction bases unmatched: 4. Germline assignment: CDR1 SGHDT and CDR2 YYEEEE. CDR3 in amino acids: CASSLVGTSYEQYF. CDR3 sequence (DNA): TGTGCCAGCAGCTTAGTCGGGACTAGCTACGAGCAGTACTTC. Together with reference TRBV5-6 and TRBJ2-7, the CDR3 gives the full variable domain: DAGVTQSPTHLIKTRGQQVTLRCSPKSGHDTVSWYQQALGQGPQFIFQYYEEEERQRGNFPDRFSGHQFPNYSSELNVNALLLGDSALYLCASSLVGTSYEQYFGPGTRLTVT.

The V gene is TRBV7-9, the J gene TRBJ2-1, with 7 bases matching TRBD2. Germline V gives CDR1 SEHNR, CDR2 FQNEAQ (reference sequence). The V segment lost 5 bases and the J segment 9 bases; nucleotides outside the gene matches: 13. This CDR3 has 15 residues. Here the CDR3 reads CASSPQRGGPSEQFF. DNA of the CDR3: TGTGCCAGCAGCCCTCAGCGGGGAGGGCCCAGTGAGCAGTTCTTC.

Turning to this clone: Other nucleotide sequences in the sample specify the same CDR3. The rearrangement links TRBV6-1 to TRBJ2-7, with TRBD2 matching over 8 bases. This CDR3 is built from 14 residues. The germline gives CDR1 MNHNS, CDR2 SASEGT. The V and J ends lost 8 bases and 4 bases, in that order; junction bases with no gene match: 10. The CDR3 sequence is CASSSGTRSYEQYF. Here the CDR3 DNA reads TGTGCCAGCTCGTCGGGGACTAGGAGTTACGAGCAGTACTTC.